This paragraph reports one T cell receptor (beta chain). PCR involved 60 Vbeta and 13 Jbeta primers. Clones were sequenced by immunoSEQ multiplex PCR, and TCRdb holds only the in-frame ones, with some missing. In the table there are some 180,000 clones, around 80% of which are singletons. This entry belongs to a study of cytomegalovirus exposure and HLA in healthy donors. Trimming pared 5 bases from V and 7 bases from J, leaving 23 bases between. The CDR3 totals 16 residues. Germline V gene sequence: CDR1 KGHSH, CDR2 LQKENI. Donors counted as nominally healthy when sampled, yet unrecorded immune exposures were likely.

The J gene is TRBJ1-2, the V gene TRBV18; D is perhaps TRBD1 (5 bases). The TCR comes from a male donor in good health and CMV-seronegative. Sequenced: PBMCs. The CDR3 here is CASSSDRTSLIRGYTF. The CDR3 DNA follows: TGTGCCAGCTCATCCGACAGAACGTCCTTAATTCGTGGCTACACCTTC.